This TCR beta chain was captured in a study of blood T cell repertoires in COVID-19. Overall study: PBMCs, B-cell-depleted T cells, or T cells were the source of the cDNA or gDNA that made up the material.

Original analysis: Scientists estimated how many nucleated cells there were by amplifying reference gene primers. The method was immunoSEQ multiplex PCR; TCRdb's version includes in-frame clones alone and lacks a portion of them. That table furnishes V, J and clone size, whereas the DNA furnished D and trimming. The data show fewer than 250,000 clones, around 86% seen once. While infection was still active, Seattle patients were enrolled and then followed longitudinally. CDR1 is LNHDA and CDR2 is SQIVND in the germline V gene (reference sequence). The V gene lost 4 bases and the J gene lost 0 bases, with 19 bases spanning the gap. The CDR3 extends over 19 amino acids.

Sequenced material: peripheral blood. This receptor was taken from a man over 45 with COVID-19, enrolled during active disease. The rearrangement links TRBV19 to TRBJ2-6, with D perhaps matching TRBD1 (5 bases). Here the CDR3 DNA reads TGTGCCAGTAGTAGCCACAGGTTACTACAAAGCTCTGGGGCCAACGTCCTGACTTTC. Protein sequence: CASSSHRLLQSSGANVLTF. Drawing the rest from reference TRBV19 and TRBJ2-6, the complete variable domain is DGGITQSPKYLFRKEGQNVTLSCEQNLNHDAMYWYRQDPGQGLRLIYYSQIVNDFQKGDIAEGYSVSREKKESFPLTVTSAQKNPTAFYLCASSSHRLLQSSGANVLTFGAGSRLTVL.